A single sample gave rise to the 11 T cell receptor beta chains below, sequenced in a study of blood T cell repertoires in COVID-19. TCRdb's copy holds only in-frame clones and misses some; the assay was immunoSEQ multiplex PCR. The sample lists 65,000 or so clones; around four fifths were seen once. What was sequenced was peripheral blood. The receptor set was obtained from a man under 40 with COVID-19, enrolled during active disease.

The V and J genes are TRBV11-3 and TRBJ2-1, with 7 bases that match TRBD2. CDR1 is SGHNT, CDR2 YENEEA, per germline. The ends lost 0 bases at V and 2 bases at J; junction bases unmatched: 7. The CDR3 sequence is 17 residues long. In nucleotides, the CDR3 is TGTGCCAGCAGCTTAGATCCGGCTAGCGGAGCCTACAATGAGCAGTTCTTC. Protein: CASSLDPASGAYNEQFF. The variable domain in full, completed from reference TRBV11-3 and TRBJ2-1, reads EAGVVQSPRYKIIEKKQPVAFWCNPISGHNTLYWYLQNLGQGPELLIRYENEEAVDDSQLPKDRFSAERLKGVDSTLKIQPAELGDSAVYLCASSLDPASGAYNEQFFGPGTRLTVL.

CDR3 loop: CASSLEGRGRGANVLTF. CDR3 nucleotides: TGTGCCAGCAGCTTAGAGGGCAGGGGTCGAGGGGCCAACGTCCTGACTTTC. V gene TRBV13 combines with J gene TRBJ2-6, with a weak D call TRBD1 (6 bases). The CDR3 runs 17 residues. The germline gives CDR1 PRHDT, CDR2 FYEKMQ (reference sequence). V lost 1 base, J lost 4 bases, and 14 bases lay in between.

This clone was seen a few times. DNA of the CDR3: TGTGCCAGCAGTGACTCGGGTAGCGGGGGAGATACGCAGTATTTT. Protein: CASSDSGSGGDTQYF. The chain carries TRBV6-4 and TRBJ2-3; 9 bases match TRBD2. Germline V gives CDR1 MRHNA, CDR2 SNTAGT. This CDR3 is 15 amino acids long. Trimming cost V 0 bases and J 5 bases; bases outside gene matches: 3.

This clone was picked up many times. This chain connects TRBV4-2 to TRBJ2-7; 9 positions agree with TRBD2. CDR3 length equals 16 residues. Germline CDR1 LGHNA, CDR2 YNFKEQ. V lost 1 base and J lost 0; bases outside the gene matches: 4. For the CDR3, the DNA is TGTGCCAGCAGCCAAGGCGAGACTAGCGGCTCCTACGAGCAGTACTTC. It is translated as CASSQGETSGSYEQYF.

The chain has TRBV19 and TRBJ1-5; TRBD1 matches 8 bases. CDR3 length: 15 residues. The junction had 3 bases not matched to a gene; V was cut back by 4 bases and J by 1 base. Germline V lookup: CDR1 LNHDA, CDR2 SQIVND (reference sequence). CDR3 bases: TGTGCCAGTAGTACTCAGGGGGCGAGCAATCAGCCCCAGCATTTT. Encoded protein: CASSTQGASNQPQHF.

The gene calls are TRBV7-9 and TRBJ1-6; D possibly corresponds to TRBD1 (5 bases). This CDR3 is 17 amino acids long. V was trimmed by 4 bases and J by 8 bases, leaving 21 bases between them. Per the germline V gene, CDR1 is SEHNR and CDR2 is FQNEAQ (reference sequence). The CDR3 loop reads CASSSPVQGTQDSPLHF. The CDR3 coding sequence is TGTGCCAGCAGCTCTCCCGTCCAGGGAACCCAGGATTCACCCCTCCACTTT.

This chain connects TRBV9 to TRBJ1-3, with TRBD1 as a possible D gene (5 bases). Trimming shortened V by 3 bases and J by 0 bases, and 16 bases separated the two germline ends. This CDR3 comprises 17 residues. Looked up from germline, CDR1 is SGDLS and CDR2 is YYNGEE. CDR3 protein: CASSAPGDVSSGNTIYF. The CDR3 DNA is TGTGCCAGCAGCGCGCCGGGGGACGTAAGCTCTGGAAACACCATATATTTT.

Written as DNA, the CDR3 is TGTGCCTGGAATACGGGAGGGCCCGGGGAGCAGTACTTC. Its translation is CAWNTGGPGEQYF. The genes are TRBV30 and TRBJ2-7; 8 bases fit TRBD2. V was clipped by 4 bases and J by 7 bases; unmatched bases: 9. The CDR3 is made up of 13 amino acids. CDR1 is GTSNPN and CDR2 is SVGIG in the germline V gene (reference sequence).

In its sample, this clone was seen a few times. The CDR3 loop is CASSFRVRNTEAFF. DNA for the CDR3: TGTGCCAGCAGTTTCAGGGTAAGAAACACTGAAGCTTTCTTT. The chain recombines TRBV28 with TRBJ1-1, with D perhaps TRBD1 (5 bases). Germline assignment: CDR1 MDHEN and CDR2 SYDVKM. The CDR3 is 14 amino acids. V shed 3 bases and J shed 2 bases, with 10 bases lying between them.

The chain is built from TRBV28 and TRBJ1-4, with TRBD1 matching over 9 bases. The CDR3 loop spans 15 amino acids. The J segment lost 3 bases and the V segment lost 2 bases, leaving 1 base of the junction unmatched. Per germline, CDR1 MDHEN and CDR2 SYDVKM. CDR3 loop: CASSLGTGPNEKLFF. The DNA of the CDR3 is TGTGCCAGCAGTTTAGGGACAGGGCCTAATGAAAAACTGTTTTTT.

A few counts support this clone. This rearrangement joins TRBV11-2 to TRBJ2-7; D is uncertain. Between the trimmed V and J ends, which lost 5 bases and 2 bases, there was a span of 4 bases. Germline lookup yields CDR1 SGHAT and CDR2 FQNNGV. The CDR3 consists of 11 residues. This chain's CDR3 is CASSPAYEQYF. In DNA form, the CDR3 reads TGTGCCAGCAGCCCCGCCTACGAGCAGTACTTC.